This T cell receptor (beta chain) was captured in a study of blood T cells in healthy people across ages. PCR was performed a second time for 7 to 11 cycles using a sample-barcoded 5' primer and a J-beta primer mix. From the 5' RACE reads, TCRdb called clonotypes with MiXCR, one entry per CDR3 protein. In the table there are about 1 million distinct CDR3 sequences, 35% to 50% of which are singletons. Germline CDR1 and CDR2: SNHLY and FYNNEI. Trimming at V came to 6 bases and at J to 4 bases, leaving 7 bases not matched to a gene. The CDR3 sequence is 14 residues long. This clonotype was observed a handful of times.

The V gene is TRBV2, the J gene TRBJ2-3; TRBD2 aligns across 7 bases. The source is a woman aged 55-69 years in good health. The sample comprised blood. CDR3 protein: CASRPGAGADTQYF. In nucleotides, the CDR3 is TGTGCCAGCAGACCCGGTGCGGGAGCAGATACGCAGTATTTT.